The clone carrying this T cell receptor (beta chain) is categorized as medium-sized. Its antigen is as yet unknown. This entry is derived from a study of T cell repertoires in aging, cancer and after chemotherapy. As for the study in general: Donor ages fell into six groups from 30 or younger up to 70 or older. Pre- and post-chemotherapy samples were paired from chronic lymphocytic leukemia patients treated with fludarabine- or bendamustine-based regimens.

Amplification of TCR beta used genomic DNA extracted from peripheral blood. A mixed TRB-A/B primer pool amplified rearranged TRB by multiplex touch-down PCR. TCRdb re-called the multiplex PCR reads with MiXCR, one entry per CDR3 protein. The table has under 4,000 distinct CDR3 sequences, 20% to 25% seen once. Overall study results and limits: In each cancer cohort, median generation probability increased across chemotherapy, suggesting thymic output rebounded. Age-matched healthy donors had significantly more diverse, less clonal blood TCR repertoires than untreated cancer patients.

Germline V gene lookup returns CDR1 SGHNT and CDR2 YYREEE (reference sequence). The V end lost 0 bases, the J end lost 3 bases, and 4 bases lay between the germline ends. The CDR3 length is 13 residues. The receptor's source is a human donor with a blood cancer. V gene TRBV5-4 combines with J gene TRBJ2-1; D gene unclear. The source material was blood. The CDR3 bases are TGTGCCAGCAGCTTGGATAGCTACAATGAGCAGTTCTTC. Amino acids: CASSLDSYNEQFF.